This T cell receptor (beta chain) stems from a study of cytomegalovirus exposure and HLA in healthy donors. Study results and limitations: Investigators reported 150 to 200 TCR beta chains as tied to cytomegalovirus. Analysis performed later found roughly 17,000 TCR beta sequences associated with HLA alleles at 0.05 false discovery rate.

In this sample, this clone turned up a few times. What it binds is not known. PCR employed 60 Vbeta and 13 Jbeta primers. Method: immunoSEQ multiplex PCR; TCRdb's copy keeps in-frame clones and lacks some. This table has around 150,000 clones, more than 65% appearing once. The length of the CDR3 is 16 residues. Germline V gives CDR1 SQVTM, CDR2 ANQGSEA. Trimming took 7 bases from V and 7 from J; bases not matched to a gene: 13. The clonotype was recovered from a young man in good health and CMV-seropositive. The chain combines TRBV29-1 with TRBJ2-1, with 13 positions matching TRBD2. Sample: PBMCs. The DNA for the CDR3 is TGCAGCGGGGGTATGTCGGGACTAGCGGGAAGGAATGAGCAGTTCTTC. Translating gives CSGGMSGLAGRNEQFF.